This T cell receptor beta chain was identified during a study of vaccination and CD4 T cells after COVID-19. About the study: Post-COVID draws came a median 101 days after diagnosis (range 35 to 161). The study's findings and limits: Only after vaccination were a median 86.3% of convalescents' reactive clones seen. Relatively few convalescent patients and no early post-infection timepoints were analyzed. When vaccine-specific clones from convalescent patients were examined, 304 of 307 were spike mono-reactive.

The CDR3 is 14 amino acids. V was cut by 6 bases and J by 4 bases, with 15 bases left in between. Per germline, CDR1 MNHEY and CDR2 SMNVEV (reference sequence). Note on this clonotype: Its target is not known.

Sequencing of DNA taken from cultured CD4+ T cells relied on the Oncomine TCR Beta short-read assay. TCRdb used MiXCR to reprocess the PCR reads, holding one entry per CDR3 protein. This sample has fewer than 8,000 distinct CDR3 sequences; less than 40% occur once, and the top ten carry roughly 20%. Treatment noted: roughly ten-day PBMC culture with coronavirus spike peptide pools or control peptides (ViraFEST assay). These CD4+ T cells came from an unexposed donor, sampled before the COVID-19 pandemic (2011-2018). V is TRBV27 and J is TRBJ1-1; no clear D. The source material was CD4+ T cells from blood, cultured in vitro. This sequence was found in a human donor in good health. The CDR3 is CASRLVASLTEAFF. The CDR3 nucleotides are TGTGCCAGCAGACTAGTGGCGTCCCTCACTGAAGCTTTCTTT.